The 27 T cell receptor beta chains in this list originate from one sample, sequenced in a study of blood T cell repertoires in COVID-19. Data came from immunoSEQ multiplex PCR; TCRdb stores just in-frame clones and leaves some out. The table lists some 530,000 clones, approximately 85% of them singletons. Sequencing was carried out using peripheral blood. The receptor source for this set is a human donor in a cohort sampled during active COVID-19.

The genes are TRBV29-1 and TRBJ2-2; perhaps TRBD2 as D (5 bases). In germline, CDR1 is SQVTM, CDR2 ANQGSEA. The CDR3 runs to 16 residues. V was cut by 0 bases and J by 5 bases, with 16 bases left in between. CDR3 coding DNA: TGCAGCGTTGAAGAACAACTAGGGCGAAGAACCGGGGAGCTGTTTTTT. Protein product: CSVEEQLGRRTGELFF.

The chain couples TRBV4-3 to TRBJ2-1; 7 positions agree with TRBD1. This CDR3 spans 16 amino acids. CDR1 is LGHNA, CDR2 YSLEER, per germline. The J segment lost 4 bases and the V segment lost 5 bases, leaving 11 bases of the junction unmatched. CDR3: CASSEAVTGQYNEQFF. The CDR3 DNA sequence: TGCGCCAGCAGCGAAGCCGTGACAGGGCAGTACAATGAGCAGTTCTTC.

The rearrangement joins TRBV19 to TRBJ1-5; the D gene is possibly TRBD1 (5 bases). The CDR3 spans 16 residues. The germline V and J ends were trimmed by 2 bases and 4 bases, with 15 bases remaining between them. CDR1 and CDR2 (germline): LNHDA, SQIVND (reference sequence). The CDR3 DNA reads as TGTGCCAGTAGTATAAGGGTAAATAGGGGAAATCAGCCCCAGCATTTT. This gives the protein CASSIRVNRGNQPQHF. The full variable domain, completed using reference TRBV19 and TRBJ1-5, is DGGITQSPKYLFRKEGQNVTLSCEQNLNHDAMYWYRQDPGQGLRLIYYSQIVNDFQKGDIAEGYSVSREKKESFPLTVTSAQKNPTAFYLCASSIRVNRGNQPQHFGDGTRLSIL.

This chain joins TRBV19 and TRBJ2-1; tentative D call: TRBD2 (6 bases). V was clipped by 4 bases and J by 4 bases, with 17 bases between them. The CDR3 is 16 amino acids. Germline assignment: CDR1 LNHDA and CDR2 SQIVND (reference sequence). CDR3 amino acids: CASSRVRLGGYNEQFF. The CDR3 DNA reads TGTGCCAGTAGTAGAGTAAGGTTAGGAGGGTACAATGAGCAGTTCTTC.

The V gene is TRBV19, the J gene TRBJ1-5; TRBD1 might be the D (6 bases). Trimming cost V 4 bases and J 5 bases, with 18 bases left between them. The germline gives CDR1 LNHDA, CDR2 SQIVND (reference sequence). The CDR3 covers 16 residues. The CDR3 DNA reads as TGTGCCAGTAGTAGGGCAGACAGGATAAAGCATCAGCCCCAGCATTTT. Its protein product is CASSRADRIKHQPQHF.

The chain carries TRBV2 and TRBJ1-4, with 10 positions matching TRBD1. J was trimmed by 6 bases and V by 6 bases; bases with no gene match: 7. The CDR3 spans 15 residues. Germline CDR1 and CDR2: SNHLY and FYNNEI. CDR3 region: CASRGTGAGDEKLFF. Written as DNA, the CDR3 is TGTGCCAGCAGAGGGACAGGGGCGGGTGATGAAAAACTGTTTTTT.

This chain connects TRBV19 to TRBJ1-4; tentatively, D is TRBD1 (5 bases). Germline CDR1 LNHDA, CDR2 SQIVND (reference sequence). V gave up 1 base and J gave up 1 base, with 10 bases separating them. CDR3 length equals 16 residues. In DNA, the CDR3 is TGTGCCAGTAGTATAGCGGACATGCGAACTAATGAAAAACTGTTTTTT. Encoded protein: CASSIADMRTNEKLFF. The complete variable domain, with remaining parts taken from reference TRBV19 and TRBJ1-4, reads DGGITQSPKYLFRKEGQNVTLSCEQNLNHDAMYWYRQDPGQGLRLIYYSQIVNDFQKGDIAEGYSVSREKKESFPLTVTSAQKNPTAFYLCASSIADMRTNEKLFFGSGTQLSVL.

The rearrangement links TRBV6-5 to TRBJ1-1; possibly TRBD1 for D (5 bases). The CDR3 is 13 amino acids. The germline V gene has CDR1 MNHEY and CDR2 SVGAGI. Trimming took off 7 bases at V and 8 bases at J, with 17 bases between the two ends. In nucleotides, the CDR3 is TGTGCCAGCACTCAACAGGCAACGCGCGAAGCTTTCTTT. This codes for CASTQQATREAFF.

The rearrangement joins TRBV18 to TRBJ2-1; D may be TRBD1 (6 bases). Deletions cut 4 bases from V and 3 bases from J, with 16 bases between. Germline V gene data show CDR1 as KGHSH and CDR2 as LQKENI. The CDR3 is 16 amino acids. This CDR3 is CASSQIGGVDYNEQFF. The CDR3 nucleotides are TGTGCCAGCTCACAAATAGGGGGAGTCGACTACAATGAGCAGTTCTTC.

The rearrangement links TRBV30 to TRBJ1-5; 8 positions agree with TRBD1. The CDR3 runs 16 residues. Germline CDR1 is GTSNPN and CDR2 is SVGIG (reference sequence). V trimming: 3 bases; J trimming: 0 bases; junction bases outside the gene matches: 7. CDR3 protein: CAWSPRGLSSNQPQHF. The CDR3 bases are TGTGCCTGGAGCCCCAGGGGGCTTAGTAGCAATCAGCCCCAGCATTTT.

The V gene is TRBV9, the J gene TRBJ2-1, with 7 nucleotides matching TRBD2. There are 17 residues in the CDR3. V shed 0 bases and J 4 bases; nucleotides not matched to a gene: 10. Germline V gene lookup returns CDR1 SGDLS and CDR2 YYNGEE. The CDR3: CASSVEGGRNGYNEQFF. The DNA for the CDR3 is TGTGCCAGCAGCGTAGAGGGAGGGCGAAACGGGTACAATGAGCAGTTCTTC.

This chain joins TRBV24-1 and TRBJ2-2, with 11 positions matching TRBD1. CDR1 is KGHDR and CDR2 is SFDVKD in the germline V gene. V trimming: 4 bases; J trimming: 4 bases; junction bases outside the gene matches: 7. The CDR3 is 17 amino acids. The chain's CDR3 is CATSDGWGTGGTGELFF. DNA of the CDR3: TGTGCCACCAGTGACGGATGGGGGACAGGGGGCACCGGGGAGCTGTTTTTT.

This sequence joins TRBV12-3 or TRBV12-4 and TRBJ2-7; D gene ambiguous. The CDR3 has 12 amino acids. Between the trimmed V and J ends, which lost 3 bases and 0 bases, there was a span of 3 bases. The CDR3 nucleotides are TGTGCCAGCAGTTTGGCCTCCTACGAGCAGTACTTC. It codes for CASSLASYEQYF.

This chain connects TRBV4-2 to TRBJ2-1, with D possibly matching TRBD2 (6 bases). This CDR3 is built from 16 residues. V lost 4 bases to trimming and J lost 0 bases, with 13 bases between them. Germline V CDR1 and CDR2: LGHNA, YNFKEQ. The CDR3 nucleotides are TGTGCCAGCAGCCGGATACACGGGAGCTCCTACAATGAGCAGTTCTTC. Its translation is CASSRIHGSSYNEQFF.

The chain carries TRBV28 and TRBJ1-1, with 9 bases that match TRBD1. The V gene end was trimmed by 6 bases and the J gene end by 4 bases; junction bases not matched to a gene: 12. Germline lookup yields CDR1 MDHEN and CDR2 SYDVKM. This CDR3 has 16 amino acids. Here the CDR3 reads CASSTYPGQGGTEAFF. CDR3 bases: TGTGCCAGCAGCACTTACCCGGGACAGGGAGGCACTGAAGCTTTCTTT. Based on the CDR3 plus reference TRBV28 and TRBJ1-1, the full variable domain is DVKVTQSSRYLVKRTGEKVFLECVQDMDHENMFWYRQDPGLGLRLIYFSYDVKMKEKGDIPEGYSVSREKKERFSLILESASTNQTSMYLCASSTYPGQGGTEAFFGQGTRLTVV.

V gene TRBV18 combines with J gene TRBJ2-1; D is possibly TRBD1 (6 bases). Germline V gene lookup returns CDR1 KGHSH and CDR2 LQKENI. Trimming left V 3 bases short and J 4 bases short, with 13 bases between. The CDR3 has 15 residues. The CDR3 DNA reads TGTGCCAGCTCACCTATAGTCCAGGGGTACAATGAGCAGTTCTTC. This codes for CASSPIVQGYNEQFF.

The chain carries TRBV20-1 and TRBJ2-7, with D hard to call. V lost 2 bases and J lost 4, with 6 bases in between. Germline V gene data show CDR1 as DFQATT and CDR2 as SNEGSKA (reference sequence). CDR3 length: 11 amino acids. This CDR3 reads CSARYRYEQYF. The CDR3 region has the DNA TGCAGTGCTAGATATCGTTACGAGCAGTACTTC.

In DNA form, the CDR3 reads TGTGCCAGCAGTTTGTTACACCCCTTAGGACTAGCCAAAAACATTCAGTACTTC. This gives the protein CASSLLHPLGLAKNIQYF. The V and J genes are TRBV6-9 and TRBJ2-4; perhaps TRBD2 as D (5 bases). Trimming took off 4 bases at V and 0 bases at J, with 19 bases between the two ends. CDR3 length: 18 residues. Germline assignment: CDR1 MNHGY and CDR2 SVAAGI.

V gene TRBV4-3 combines with J gene TRBJ2-5; TRBD1 might be the D (6 bases). Trimming removed 6 bases at V and 3 bases at J, with 26 bases between. The germline gives CDR1 LGHNA, CDR2 YSLEER. This CDR3 is built from 18 residues. This CDR3 is CASSQNRVGPLSEETQYF. CDR3 DNA sequence: TGCGCCAGCAGTCAAAACAGGGTTGGACCCCTCTCTGAAGAGACCCAGTACTTC.

This rearrangement joins TRBV6-5 to TRBJ1-2; TRBD1 is a possible D gene (5 bases). V was cut by 7 bases and J by 6 bases, with 18 bases left in between. The CDR3 is 14 residues long. Germline loops: CDR1 MNHEY, CDR2 SVGAGI. The CDR3 DNA follows: TGTGCCAGCACCCCGGGCATTAGGGGAAATGGCTACACCTTC. It specifies CASTPGIRGNGYTF.

This chain joins TRBV30 and TRBJ2-7; 10 nucleotides agree with TRBD1. The CDR3 runs 14 residues. V was pared by 4 bases and J by 3 bases, with 6 bases of the junction left unmatched. The V gene's germline CDR1 is GTSNPN and CDR2 SVGIG (reference sequence). The chain's CDR3 is CAWKGQGFFYEQYF. The CDR3, as DNA: TGTGCCTGGAAGGGACAGGGGTTCTTCTACGAGCAGTACTTC.

This chain joins TRBV4-1 and TRBJ2-7; 12 bases align to TRBD2. The germline CDR1 and CDR2 sequences are MGHRA and YSYEKL. Trimming cost V 4 bases and J 0 bases; bases outside gene matches: 16. The CDR3 covers 20 residues. This CDR3 is CASSPRTLGLAGYNSYEQYF. Here the CDR3 DNA reads TGCGCCAGCAGCCCCCGGACCCTGGGACTAGCGGGTTATAACTCCTACGAGCAGTACTTC.

The chain has TRBV5-1 and TRBJ1-3; D is ambiguous. With 4 bases removed from V and 0 bases from J, the gap between germline ends came to 11 bases. Germline V gene data show CDR1 as SGHRS and CDR2 as YFSETQ. This CDR3 comprises 15 residues. CDR3 DNA sequence: TGCGCCAGCAGCCCAAGAACTAGCTCTGGAAACACCATATATTTT. It translates to CASSPRTSSGNTIYF.

Details on this clone: The identical CDR3 is also encoded by other nucleotide sequences in the sample. The chain couples TRBV28 to TRBJ1-5; TRBD1 matches at 7 bases. This CDR3 is 15 amino acids long. Germline-derived CDR1 and CDR2 are MDHEN and SYDVKM. V dropped 5 bases and J dropped 4; count of bases not matched to a gene: 8. CDR3 residues: CASSTRTGGNQPQHF. CDR3 DNA sequence: TGTGCCAGCAGTACCCGGACAGGTGGGAATCAGCCCCAGCATTTT.

This sequence joins TRBV28 and TRBJ1-2; TRBD1 matches 7 bases. In germline, CDR1 is MDHEN, CDR2 SYDVKM. V gave up 10 bases and J gave up 3 bases; unmatched junction bases: 8. CDR3 length: 13 amino acids. In DNA form, the CDR3 reads TGTGCCACCCAGGACAGGAATTACTATGGCTACACCTTC. Translated, it gives CATQDRNYYGYTF.

This clone showed up just a few times. This chain connects TRBV29-1 to TRBJ2-1, with 8 bases identical to TRBD1. Losses at the gene ends were 6 bases for V and 9 bases for J; bases not matched to a gene: 7. Germline V gene sequence: CDR1 SQVTM, CDR2 ANQGSEA. The CDR3 extends over 12 amino acids. The CDR3 protein is CSVNRQGSEQFF. As DNA, the CDR3 is TGCAGCGTAAATAGACAGGGGAGTGAGCAGTTCTTC.

The chain links TRBV5-4 to TRBJ2-1; TRBD1 aligns across 10 bases. The CDR3 loop spans 16 amino acids. The ends lost 5 bases at V and 3 bases at J; junction bases unmatched: 8. The germline V gene has CDR1 SGHNT and CDR2 YYREEE (reference sequence). Here the CDR3 reads CASRSPGQGNYNEQFF. The CDR3 bases are TGTGCCAGCAGGTCACCGGGACAGGGGAACTACAATGAGCAGTTCTTC.